This TCR beta chain was observed in a study of blood T cell repertoires in COVID-19. About the study: Spain, Italy and the United States supplied samples that represented acute and convalescent COVID-19. PBMCs, B-cell-depleted T cells, or T cells were the source of the cDNA or gDNA that made up the material.

The germline V and J ends were trimmed by 5 bases and 6 bases, with 11 bases remaining between them. The CDR3 contains 12 residues. Germline V gene data show CDR1 as SEHNR and CDR2 as FQNEAQ (reference sequence). To note about this clone: The sample has other DNA sequences that encode this CDR3 too.

Original handling: Using reference gene primer amplification, nucleated cell counts were estimated. Some clones are missing from TCRdb's copy, which holds only in-frame ones; the method was immunoSEQ multiplex PCR. D and trimming were read from the DNA, whereas the V and J calls and clone size are those reported in that table. The data show roughly 38,000 clones, roughly 80% seen once. This TCR derives from a man in his 60s in a cohort sampled during active COVID-19. Source material: peripheral blood. The chain joins TRBV7-9 to TRBJ2-7; D unclear. For the CDR3, the DNA is TGTGCCAGCAGCCGTCAGGCAGGCGAGCAGTACTTC. As protein: CASSRQAGEQYF.